This T cell receptor beta chain originates from a study of blood T cell repertoires in COVID-19. Background on the study: The study drew acute and convalescent COVID-19 samples from the United States, Italy and Spain. The analysed material was cDNA or gDNA that came from T cells, B-cell-depleted T cells, or PBMCs.

Original processing methods: Using reference gene primer amplification, nucleated cell counts were estimated. The data were produced by immunoSEQ multiplex PCR, yet TCRdb's version contains in-frame clones alone and is incomplete. The V and J calls and the clone size are those of that table, but D and trimming were determined from the DNA. Of approximately 28,000 clones detected, 81% appear once; the ten largest clones hold around 16%. This clone was recorded only once. The V and J ends lost 0 bases and 1 base respectively, with 6 bases between them. This CDR3 is built from 14 residues. Germline V gives CDR1 SGHTA, CDR2 FQGTGA.

This receptor was taken from an older woman with acute or convalescent COVID-19. Sequenced sample: peripheral blood. V is TRBV7-3 and J is TRBJ1-1, with a tentative D call TRBD1 (5 bases). The CDR3 region has the DNA TGTGCCAGCAGCTTAACAGGGGAGAACACTGAAGCTTTCTTT. This translates into CASSLTGENTEAFF.